This T cell receptor (beta chain) is drawn from a study of regulatory T cells in long-lasting Graves disease. CDR3 length: 12 residues. Trimming stripped 2 bases from V and 5 bases from J, with 6 bases between. This clonotype came up a few times. Its antigen is as yet unknown. Building the TCR beta libraries relied on iRepertoire HTBI primers, and CDR3 regions underwent Arm-PCR. Using its own MiXCR run on the multiplex PCR reads, TCRdb lists one record per CDR3 protein. This sample has 600,000 to 650,000 distinct CDR3 sequences, with approximately 15% found just once. The study, taken as a whole, reports: Newly diagnosed disease favored TRBV20-1 and TRBJ2-1 over persistent disease.

This sample's time point: newly diagnosed GD, antithyroid drugs for less than 3 months. Researchers made the TCR library from RNA that was extracted from PBMCs. The same data also contributed to another study, on T cells in Graves' hyperthyroidism and ophthalmopathy. From that paper: The TCR CDR3 first-round RT-PCR relied on the HTBI primer set. In blood, most of the thyroid clonotypes expanded above 0.001 were also present.

Specimen: peripheral blood mononuclear cells (PBMCs), collected at new diagnosis, from a patient treated with antithyroid drugs. The chain is built from TRBV12-3 or TRBV12-4 and TRBJ2-5; no reliable D call. This TCR derives from a woman aged 25 to 45 with Graves disease. The CDR3 spells CASSLKWETQYF. For the CDR3, the DNA is TGTGCCAGCAGTTTAAAATGGGAGACCCAGTACTTC.